This T cell receptor beta chain was profiled in a study of patients and donors after allogeneic stem cell transplantation (dated by TCRdb to 2020 to 2021). Libraries came from RT-PCR. The sample was run on a NextSeq 550. TCRdb handled the public reads itself, with Q25 trimming in fastp and clone calling in MiXCR, and kept productive beta chains. Merged by CDR3 protein, the rows form single entries marked with the most common genes and DNA. The sample table shows approximately 150,000 distinct CDR3 sequences, and 30% are seen once. Jointly, the top ten make up around 3.2% of the sample. At the junction V is shortened by 2 bases and J by 0 bases; bases outside the gene matches: 7. CDR1 is given as MDHEN and CDR2 as SYDVKM, both from the germline V gene. The CDR3 measures 17 amino acids from cysteine to phenylalanine. This entry keeps only the CDR3 DNA: 51 bases, framed from base 1. This clonotype occurred a few times. Its antigen is unknown. Base qualities are not at hand, and no much larger clone is one base apart.

Recombination connected TRBV28 to TRBJ1-3; the junction holds 7 bases that match TRBD1. This sequence originates from a human donor who was either an allogeneic HSCT recipient or a stem cell or donor lymphocyte infusion donor (not recorded which). It is not recorded whose cells these are; they may come from a transplant donor. Sequenced: blood, either unsorted or a sorted T cell fraction (not recorded which). The CDR3 region has the sequence CASSLPRGQSSGNTIYF. The nucleotides read TGTGCCAGCAGTTTACCCAGGGGACAGAGCTCTGGAAACACCATATATTTT.